The present TCR beta chain was sequenced within a study of blood T cell repertoires in COVID-19. Across the whole study: The United States, Italy and Spain provided the acute and convalescent COVID-19 samples. The cDNA or gDNA used as material had been derived from T cells, B-cell-depleted T cells, or PBMCs.

CDR3 length equals 14 residues. Germline V CDR1 and CDR2: LNHDA, SQIVND (reference sequence). After removal of 5 bases from V and 1 base from J, the junction contained 1 base not matched to a gene. Authors' data handling: Researchers report that nucleated cell counts were estimated from reference gene primer amplification. Sequencing was performed with immunoSEQ multiplex PCR; in TCRdb, only in-frame clones are kept and a portion is missing. V, J and clone size derive from that table, while D and trimming were established from the DNA sequence. The repertoire holds more than 65,000 clones, just under 80% seen once, with 6.3% in the top ten.

The sequencing input was peripheral blood. V usage is TRBV19 and J usage is TRBJ2-3; TRBD2 matches at 9 bases. This TCR was recovered from a woman between 55 and 75 years old with acute or convalescent COVID-19. The CDR3 nucleotides read TGTGCCAGTAGTGTAGCGGGGGGCACAGATACGCAGTATTTT. Protein sequence: CASSVAGGTDTQYF.